This T cell receptor beta chain was sequenced during a study of STAT3 mutations in large granular lymphocyte leukemia. This clone came up once. Its antigen is unknown. Findings of the study overall: Every T-LGLL patient had at least one immunodominant TCRbeta clonotype. Differing intervals and regimens complicate linking therapy response to clone burden. Some patients had persisting codominant clonotypes that could mask small clones. In about 30% of the 18 patients, new TCR clonotypes emerged after therapy.

Germline V gene data show CDR1 as SEHNR and CDR2 as FQNEAQ (reference sequence). This CDR3 has 13 residues. V dropped 5 bases and J dropped 2; count of bases not matched to a gene: 2. Each sample's TCRbeta library yielded on average approximately 41,000 productive templates. Profiling relied on immunoSEQ multiplex PCR, and the TCRdb table lists in-frame clones only, not all of them. Among more than 25,000 clones listed, around 80% were seen once. This clonotype originated in a woman aged 45-65 years with T-cell large granular lymphocyte leukemia. Some clones in this sample may be carry-over from other donors' samples. The chain couples TRBV7-9 to TRBJ1-2, with 7 bases identical to TRBD1. The sample consisted of peripheral blood mononuclear cells. The chain's CDR3 is CASSPGQNYGYTF. The CDR3 DNA follows: TGTGCCAGCAGCCCGGGACAGAACTATGGCTACACCTTC.